Below, one T cell receptor (beta chain) is given with its context. Clones were read by immunoSEQ multiplex PCR, and TCRdb kept only the in-frame ones, dropping some. The sample holds some 2,500,000 clones, 80% to 95% seen once. CDR1 and CDR2 from the germline V gene are MNHEY and SMNVEV (reference sequence). This CDR3 spans 16 amino acids. Germline trimming cut 5 bases from V and 2 bases from J; bases unmatched to any gene: 5. Donors were Caucasian adults residing in Nashville, Tennessee, USA. Division of CD4+ cells produced a CD45RA+ naive subset and a CD45RA-negative memory subset. This entry comes from a study of shared clonotypes between healthy human individuals.

What was sequenced was naive CD4+ T cells from PBMCs. Regarding subset: CD45RA+ positively selected. This chain links TRBV27 with TRBJ1-5, with TRBD1 identical over 11 bases. The clonotype was recovered from a man younger than 35 in good health. Some clones in this sample may be carry-over from other donors' samples. The CDR3: CASSPSGQGGNQPQHF. The CDR3 DNA is TGTGCCAGCAGTCCCTCGGGACAGGGGGGCAATCAGCCCCAGCATTTT.